Sequencing of this T cell receptor (beta chain) was carried out in a study of blood T cell repertoires in COVID-19. Looking at the study overall: T cells, B-cell-depleted T cells, or PBMCs supplied cDNA or gDNA.

Original methodology: By means of reference gene primer amplification, nucleated cell counts were estimated. Profiled with immunoSEQ multiplex PCR; TCRdb holds only in-frame clones, not every one. V and J calls and clone size are those listed in that table; D and trimming were worked out from the DNA. The table includes about 250,000 clones, 85% detected once. Germline lookup yields CDR1 LGHNA and CDR2 YNFKEQ. This CDR3 spans 18 amino acids. The V end lost 4 bases, the J end lost 1 base, and 20 bases lay between the germline ends. The specimen sequenced was peripheral blood. This clonotype was obtained from a middle-aged man with COVID-19, enrolled during active disease. The chain combines TRBV4-2 with TRBJ1-5; D is perhaps TRBD1 (6 bases). The CDR3 DNA follows: TGTGCCAGCAGCCCGTTTCTTGGACAGCAGATAAGCAATCAGCCCCAGCATTTT. Its translation: CASSPFLGQQISNQPQHF.